This T cell receptor beta chain appears in the sequencing data of a study of blood T cells in healthy people across ages. About the study: Roughly one uniquely barcoded beta molecule per two T cells was captured.

Around 10 milliliters of peripheral blood were drawn from each donor. General observations from the study: Unsorted PBMCs ruled out conclusive naive versus antigen-experienced comparison. Older age went with lower TCR beta diversity per million T cells, in a roughly linear way.

The length of the CDR3 is 15 residues. Trimming removed 1 base from V and 6 bases from J; junction bases left unmatched: 7. Germline-derived CDR1 and CDR2 are SGHTA and FQGNSA. Alongside a J-beta primer mix, a sample-barcoded 5' primer served in a second PCR lasting roughly 7 to 11 cycles. TCRdb analysed the 5' RACE reads with MiXCR anew, one entry per CDR3 protein. This sample carries about 1,400,000 distinct CDR3 sequences, 55% to 75% of them seen once, and the ten largest clones take more than 6%. This clonotype was seen only a few times. As yet, its antigen is unknown. The sequenced sample was blood. This chain links TRBV7-2 with TRBJ2-7; TRBD2 matches at 9 bases. This receptor was identified in a man between 18 and 35 years old in good health. CDR3 region: CASSLGGGVFREQYF. The CDR3 DNA reads TGTGCCAGCAGCTTAGGCGGGGGGGTGTTTCGCGAGCAGTACTTC. The full variable domain, in which reference TRBV7-2 and TRBJ2-7 provide the parts outside the CDR3, is GAGVSQSPSNKVTEKGKDVELRCDPISGHTALYWYRQSLGQGLEFLIYFQGNSAPDKSGLPSDRFSAERTGGSVSTLTIQRTQQEDSAVYLCASSLGGGVFREQYFGPGTRLTVT.